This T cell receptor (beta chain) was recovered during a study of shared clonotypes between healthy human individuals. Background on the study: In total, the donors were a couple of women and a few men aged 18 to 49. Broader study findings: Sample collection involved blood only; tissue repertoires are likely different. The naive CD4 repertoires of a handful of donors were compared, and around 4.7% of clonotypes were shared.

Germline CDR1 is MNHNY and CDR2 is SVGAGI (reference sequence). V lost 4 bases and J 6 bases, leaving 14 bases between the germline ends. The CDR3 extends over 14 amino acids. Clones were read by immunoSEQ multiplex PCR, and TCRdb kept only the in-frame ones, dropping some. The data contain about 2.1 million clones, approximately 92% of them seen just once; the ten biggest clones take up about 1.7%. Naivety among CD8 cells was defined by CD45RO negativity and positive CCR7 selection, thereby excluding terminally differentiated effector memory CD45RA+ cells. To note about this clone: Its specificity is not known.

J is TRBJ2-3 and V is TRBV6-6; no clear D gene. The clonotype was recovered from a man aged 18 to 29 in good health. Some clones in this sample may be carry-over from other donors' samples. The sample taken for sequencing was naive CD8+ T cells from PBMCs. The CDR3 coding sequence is TGTGCCAGCAGTTCTGCGGCAGTGATGGATACGCAGTATTTT. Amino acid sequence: CASSSAAVMDTQYF.